A single sample is the source of the 27 T cell receptor beta chains below, sequenced in a study of T cell responses to AZD1222 COVID-19 vaccine. Measured with immunoSEQ multiplex PCR; TCRdb has only the in-frame clones, and not every one. Here the sample spans 200,000 or so clones, 90% to 95% being singletons. Sequencing used peripheral blood, obtained on day 0 of AZD1222 vaccination. These receptors all stem from an adult in good health.

This clone appeared a single time. This sequence joins TRBV5-1 and TRBJ2-2; D unclear. The V gene lost 4 bases and the J gene lost 0 bases, with 7 bases spanning the gap. CDR1 and CDR2 from the germline V gene are SGHRS and YFSETQ. The CDR3 contains 14 residues. CDR3 DNA: TGCGCCAGCAGCCCGGACCCGAACACCGGGGAGCTGTTTTTT. Translating gives CASSPDPNTGELFF.

This clone was observed once. The chain links TRBV30 to TRBJ1-1, with D possibly matching TRBD1 (5 bases). Germline CDR1 and CDR2: GTSNPN and SVGIG (reference sequence). The CDR3 sequence is 11 residues long. Trimming took off 4 bases at V and 8 bases at J, with 11 bases between the two ends. The CDR3 region is CAWIPGREAFF. In DNA, the CDR3 is TGTGCCTGGATTCCGGGGCGCGAAGCTTTCTTT.

V and J are TRBV19 and TRBJ2-5; 12 nucleotides match TRBD2. The length of the CDR3 is 17 residues. Germline V gene lookup returns CDR1 LNHDA and CDR2 SQIVND (reference sequence). The V and J ends lost 3 bases and 0 bases, in that order; junction bases with no gene match: 5. Here the CDR3 DNA reads TGTGCCAGTAGTATGGGTCTAGCGGGAGGGTACCAAGAGACCCAGTACTTC. This sequence encodes CASSMGLAGGYQETQYF.

The V call is TRBV4-3, the J call TRBJ2-7; 7 bases align to TRBD2. Per the germline V gene, CDR1 is LGHNA and CDR2 is YSLEER. The CDR3 totals 17 residues. The V and J ends lost 0 bases and 3 bases, in that order; junction bases with no gene match: 11. The DNA of the CDR3 is TGCGCCAGCAGCCAAGATATCGGGGGGTTACCTCACTACGAGCAGTACTTC. The encoded protein is CASSQDIGGLPHYEQYF.

The rearrangement joins TRBV5-1 to TRBJ2-7; TRBD2 is a possible D gene (5 bases). The CDR3 totals 12 residues. The germline V and J ends were trimmed by 0 bases and 7 bases, with 8 bases remaining between them. Per germline, CDR1 SGHRS and CDR2 YFSETQ. The CDR3 nucleotides read TGCGCCAGCAGCTTGGCTAGGGAGGAGCAGTACTTC. This gives the protein CASSLAREEQYF.

V and J are TRBV27 and TRBJ2-3, with 12 bases that match TRBD2. The CDR3 extends over 16 amino acids. CDR1 is MNHEY, CDR2 SMNVEV, per germline (reference sequence). Trimming took 5 bases from V and 4 from J; bases not matched to a gene: 7. DNA of the CDR3: TGTGCCAGCAGTCCTAGCGGGAGGGGTAGGCCAGATACGCAGTATTTT. Translated, it gives CASSPSGRGRPDTQYF.

J is TRBJ2-3 and V is TRBV11-3; 8 nucleotides line up with TRBD2. Germline V gene sequence: CDR1 SGHNT, CDR2 YENEEA. This CDR3 comprises 15 residues. Unmatched junction bases numbered 8, after V lost 5 bases and J lost 4 bases. The chain's CDR3 is CASSLRRGGADTQYF. CDR3 bases: TGTGCCAGCAGCCTACGCCGGGGGGGAGCAGATACGCAGTATTTT.

This clone was detected only once. This chain uses TRBV4-1 with TRBJ2-3; D might be TRBD2 (5 bases). Germline V lookup: CDR1 MGHRA, CDR2 YSYEKL. The CDR3 covers 17 residues. The V end lost 4 bases, the J end lost 3 bases, and 20 bases lay between the germline ends. Written as DNA, the CDR3 is TGCGCCAGCAGCCTGGCTGCCGGCGGAGGCCAGACAGATACGCAGTATTTT. Translation gives CASSLAAGGGQTDTQYF.

The chain uses TRBV19 and TRBJ1-6; D is unclear. The CDR3 is 13 residues long. The V and J ends lost 6 bases and 7 bases respectively, with 10 bases between them. Germline assignment: CDR1 LNHDA and CDR2 SQIVND (reference sequence). The CDR3 bases are TGTGCCAGTAGGAGACAAGGGAATTCACCCCTCCACTTT. Protein: CASRRQGNSPLHF.

This sequence joins TRBV5-5 and TRBJ2-7, with D possibly matching TRBD1 (7 bases). Deletions cut 0 bases from V and 6 bases from J, with 10 bases between. This CDR3 has 13 residues. Germline assignment: CDR1 SGHKS and CDR2 YYEKEE (reference sequence). The CDR3: CASSLGQGGEQYF. CDR3 coding DNA: TGTGCCAGCAGCTTGGGACAGGGAGGCGAGCAGTACTTC.

This clone showed up just once. This chain uses TRBV9 with TRBJ1-1; the D gene is possibly TRBD1 (6 bases). Germline CDR1 is SGDLS and CDR2 is YYNGEE. The ends were cut back, 7 bases at V and 0 bases at J, with 13 bases in the middle. The CDR3 contains 14 residues. The CDR3 is CASGGAVMNTEAFF. The DNA of the CDR3 is TGTGCCAGCGGGGGGGCAGTGATGAACACTGAAGCTTTCTTT.

The rearrangement uses TRBV28 and TRBJ2-1, with 9 positions matching TRBD2. CDR1 is MDHEN and CDR2 is SYDVKM in the germline V gene. The CDR3 sequence is 16 residues long. The V gene end was trimmed by 4 bases and the J gene end by 7 bases; junction bases not matched to a gene: 11. CDR3 sequence reads: CASSSPGAGGRNEQFF. CDR3 DNA sequence: TGTGCCAGCAGTTCCCCAGGGGCGGGAGGGCGGAATGAGCAGTTCTTC.

CDR3 sequence: CASSSTSFDTQYF. CDR3 nucleotides: TGTGCCAGCAGCTCGACTAGCTTCGATACGCAGTATTTT. The V and J genes are TRBV5-4 and TRBJ2-3; 7 bases fit TRBD2. The CDR3 consists of 13 residues. The V gene end was trimmed by 3 bases and the J gene end by 6 bases; junction bases not matched to a gene: 4. CDR1 is SGHNT and CDR2 is YYREEE in the germline V gene (reference sequence).

V usage is TRBV25-1 and J usage is TRBJ2-2; D not resolved. The germline V gene has CDR1 MGHDK and CDR2 SYGVNS. CDR3 size: 12 residues. V lost 3 bases and J lost 3, with 2 bases in between. In nucleotides, the CDR3 is TGTGCCAGCAGTGAGGACACCGGGGAGCTGTTTTTT. Its protein is CASSEDTGELFF.

This clone showed up just a few times. The identical CDR3 is also encoded by other nucleotide sequences in the sample. The chain has TRBV27 and TRBJ1-2; tentatively, D is TRBD1 (5 bases). The V gene's germline CDR1 is MNHEY and CDR2 SMNVEV (reference sequence). The CDR3 extends over 14 amino acids. With 5 bases removed from V and 0 bases from J, the gap between germline ends came to 10 bases. The CDR3: CASSTQGANYGYTF. The CDR3 DNA follows: TGTGCCAGCAGTACCCAGGGCGCTAACTATGGCTACACCTTC.

The chain employs TRBV6-4 and TRBJ2-3; 7 nucleotides agree with TRBD1. The CDR3 runs to 15 residues. The J segment lost 2 bases and the V segment lost 5 bases, leaving 7 bases of the junction unmatched. Germline V gene data show CDR1 as MRHNA and CDR2 as SNTAGT. The CDR3 nucleotides read TGTGCCAGCAGTCCCGGGACAGAGATCACAGATACGCAGTATTTT. It yields the protein CASSPGTEITDTQYF.

The chain has TRBV7-8 and TRBJ2-1, with TRBD1 matching 7 bases. V shed 5 bases and J 8 bases; nucleotides not matched to a gene: 9. The CDR3 consists of 14 residues. Germline V CDR1 and CDR2: SGHVS, FQNEAQ. CDR3 protein: CASSLRQGRDEQFF. The CDR3 nucleotides are TGTGCCAGCAGCCTTAGACAGGGCCGGGATGAGCAGTTCTTC.

The chain links TRBV19 to TRBJ2-1; 7 bases are a match to TRBD2. CDR1 is LNHDA, CDR2 SQIVND, per germline (reference sequence). This CDR3 is built from 16 residues. The ends lost 6 bases at V and 5 bases at J; junction bases unmatched: 13. The CDR3 DNA is TGTGCCAGTAGCCTTCTTCGGGGGGACTCAAACAATGAGCAGTTCTTC. It translates to CASSLLRGDSNNEQFF. Supplemented by reference TRBV19 and TRBJ2-1, the full variable domain reads DGGITQSPKYLFRKEGQNVTLSCEQNLNHDAMYWYRQDPGQGLRLIYYSQIVNDFQKGDIAEGYSVSREKKESFPLTVTSAQKNPTAFYLCASSLLRGDSNNEQFFGPGTRLTVL.

This clone was recorded only once. The chain carries TRBV5-6 and TRBJ2-1, with D perhaps TRBD1 (5 bases). CDR1 SGHDT and CDR2 YYEEEE come from the germline V gene. The V and J ends lost 1 base and 2 bases respectively, with 16 bases between them. CDR3 length: 17 residues. CDR3 DNA sequence: TGTGCCAGCAGCTTGCTGGGATTGGACACCGCCTACAATGAGCAGTTCTTC. Translation: CASSLLGLDTAYNEQFF.

The chain has TRBV28 and TRBJ1-5; D unresolved. The germline CDR1 and CDR2 sequences are MDHEN and SYDVKM. The CDR3 sequence is 15 residues long. V was pared by 5 bases and J by 3 bases, with 14 bases between. Here the CDR3 reads CASSTPVGFNQPQHF. CDR3 in DNA: TGTGCCAGCAGTACGCCGGTAGGCTTCAATCAGCCCCAGCATTTT.

This rearrangement joins TRBV3-1 (or the pseudogene TRBV3-2) to TRBJ2-7; a weak D match, TRBD1 (6 bases). The CDR3 covers 15 residues. Germline V lookup: CDR1 LGHDT, CDR2 YNNKEL (reference sequence). V was clipped by 1 base and J by 2 bases, with 12 bases between them. The CDR3 reads CASSQGRGLTYEQYF. The CDR3 nucleotides read TGTGCCAGCAGCCAAGGAAGGGGGTTGACCTACGAGCAGTACTTC.

The chain has TRBV11-2 and TRBJ1-3; D is perhaps TRBD1 (5 bases). The CDR3 sequence is 16 residues long. In germline, CDR1 is SGHAT, CDR2 FQNNGV. V lost 5 bases to trimming and J lost 2 bases, with 16 bases between them. The CDR3 DNA sequence: TGTGCCAGCAGCCCCACTTCGGGGCCCCCTGGAAACACCATATATTTT. It yields the protein CASSPTSGPPGNTIYF.

V usage is TRBV6-5 and J usage is TRBJ1-1, with 7 bases matching TRBD1. V shed 2 bases and J 4 bases; nucleotides not matched to a gene: 7. This CDR3 has 15 amino acids. Germline V gene data show CDR1 as MNHEY and CDR2 as SVGAGI. CDR3: CASSYRGQRGTEAFF. The CDR3 bases are TGTGCCAGCAGTTACAGGGGGCAGAGGGGCACTGAAGCTTTCTTT.

The chain links TRBV5-1 to TRBJ2-2; no definite D call. Trimming stripped 4 bases from V and 0 bases from J, with 13 bases between. Germline lookup yields CDR1 SGHRS and CDR2 YFSETQ. The CDR3 sequence is 16 residues long. CDR3 nucleotide sequence: TGCGCCAGCAGCCCGACCGGAATGGCGAACACCGGGGAGCTGTTTTTT. It is translated as CASSPTGMANTGELFF.

The CDR3 protein is CASRSGQLPQPQHF. The CDR3 DNA sequence: TGTGCCAGTAGGTCGGGACAATTACCTCAGCCCCAGCATTTT. The gene calls are TRBV19 and TRBJ1-5; the D gene is possibly TRBD1 (6 bases). From germline, CDR1 is LNHDA and CDR2 SQIVND (reference sequence). The CDR3 runs 14 residues. V was cut by 6 bases and J by 6 bases, with 15 bases left in between. Supplemented by reference TRBV19 and TRBJ1-5, the full variable domain reads DGGITQSPKYLFRKEGQNVTLSCEQNLNHDAMYWYRQDPGQGLRLIYYSQIVNDFQKGDIAEGYSVSREKKESFPLTVTSAQKNPTAFYLCASRSGQLPQPQHFGDGTRLSIL.

V usage is TRBV3-1 (or the pseudogene TRBV3-2) and J usage is TRBJ2-7; D ambiguous. The CDR3 has 14 residues. The V end lost 0 bases, the J end lost 3 bases, and 9 bases lay between the germline ends. In germline, CDR1 is LGHDT, CDR2 YNNKEL (reference sequence). The CDR3 sequence: CASSQEGRRYEQYF. In DNA, the CDR3 is TGTGCCAGCAGCCAAGAAGGACGCCGCTACGAGCAGTACTTC.

This chain's CDR3 is CASSLDGPYGYTF. The CDR3 DNA is TGTGCCAGCAGTTTAGACGGCCCCTATGGCTACACCTTC. The gene calls are TRBV27 and TRBJ1-2; no definite D call. The CDR3 contains 13 residues. Between the trimmed V and J ends, which lost 2 bases and 4 bases, there was a span of 8 bases. Germline loops: CDR1 MNHEY, CDR2 SMNVEV (reference sequence).